These 16 T cell receptor beta chains originate from one sample sequenced in a study of regulatory T cells in long-lasting Graves disease. Time point of the sample: newly diagnosed GD, antithyroid drugs for less than 3 months. The TCR library used RNA extracted from PBMCs. According to the study, TCR beta libraries were built with iRepertoire HTBI primers and CDR3-region Arm-PCR. Using its own MiXCR run on the multiplex PCR reads, TCRdb lists one record per CDR3 protein. The table lists under 300,000 distinct CDR3 sequences, over 20% of them singletons. The sequencing here drew on peripheral blood mononuclear cells (PBMCs), taken at new diagnosis, from a patient treated with antithyroid drugs. The receptor set was obtained from a female donor with Graves disease.

Note on this clonotype: One junction end disagrees with the germline gene, perhaps due to a read error. The chain is built from TRBV5-1 and TRBJ2-1; D is uncertain. The CDR3 is 12 amino acids. CDR1 and CDR2 (germline): SGHRS, YFSETQ. CDR3 bases: TGTGCCAGCAGCTTAGGGTCCGGGGAGCAGTTCTTC. It specifies CASSLGSGEQFF.

CDR3 DNA: TGCGCCAGCAGCCAAACCCGGGAGGGAGACTACGAGCAGTACTTC. Amino acid sequence: CASSQTREGDYEQYF. The rearrangement links TRBV4-3 to TRBJ2-7, with 8 nucleotides matching TRBD2. The trim removed 2 bases at V and 3 bases at J, leaving 6 bases unmatched. Germline V gene data show CDR1 as LGHNA and CDR2 as YSLEER. The CDR3 covers 15 residues.

The chain employs TRBV19 and TRBJ2-3; TRBD2 might be the D (7 bases). CDR3 length: 16 residues. Trimming removed 3 bases from V and 2 bases from J, with 15 bases in between. CDR1 is LNHDA, CDR2 SQIVND, per germline (reference sequence). The chain's CDR3 is CASSMGGLFFTDTQYF. CDR3 in DNA: TGTGCCAGTAGTATGGGGGGGCTCTTCTTCACAGATACGCAGTATTTT.

The chain carries TRBV5-6 and TRBJ1-1, with TRBD1 identical over 9 bases. V lost 4 bases and J lost 5; bases outside the gene matches: 3. The CDR3 is 13 residues long. Per the germline V gene, CDR1 is SGHDT and CDR2 is YYEEEE. The CDR3 nucleotides are TGTGCCAGCAGCCAACAGGGGGCAACTGAAGCTTTCTTT. Its translation: CASSQQGATEAFF.

In this sample, this clonotype turned up many times. The chain has TRBV7-9 and TRBJ1-5; D gene ambiguous. The CDR3 consists of 13 residues. Germline CDR1 is SEHNR and CDR2 is FQNEAQ (reference sequence). With 1 base removed from V and 5 bases from J, the gap between germline ends came to 6 bases. The CDR3 DNA sequence: TGTGCCAGCAGCTTAGGACGGGATCAGCCCCAGCATTTT. It yields the protein CASSLGRDQPQHF.

V usage is TRBV11-2 and J usage is TRBJ2-7; 12 nucleotides align to TRBD2. The CDR3 is 16 amino acids. The ends lost 5 bases at V and 0 bases at J; junction bases unmatched: 5. Germline V gives CDR1 SGHAT, CDR2 FQNNGV. CDR3 in DNA: TGTGCCAGCAGCCGACTAGCGGGGGATAGCTCCTACGAGCAGTACTTC. As protein: CASSRLAGDSSYEQYF.

The chain uses TRBV6-1 and TRBJ1-6; no clear D gene. The germline gives CDR1 MNHNS, CDR2 SASEGT. The V end lost 9 bases, the J end lost 5 bases, and 8 bases lay between the germline ends. This CDR3 has 12 amino acids. CDR3 region: CASGRNNSPLHF. The CDR3, as DNA: TGTGCCAGTGGCCGGAATAATTCACCCCTCCACTTT.

The rearrangement uses TRBV5-6 and TRBJ2-1; maybe TRBD2 (5 bases). The CDR3 runs to 15 residues. CDR1 and CDR2 from the germline V gene are SGHDT and YYEEEE. Trimming left V 2 bases short and J 3 bases short, with 12 bases between. The chain's CDR3 is CASSFYTEGYNEQFF. The CDR3 DNA sequence: TGTGCCAGCAGCTTCTACACAGAGGGCTACAATGAGCAGTTCTTC.

J is TRBJ2-3 and V is TRBV7-9, with 9 bases fitting TRBD1. Judging by the DNA end, TRBJ2-5 fits better; the J call may be wrong. Germline CDR1 and CDR2: SEHNR and FQNEAQ (reference sequence). This CDR3 has 15 amino acids. The CDR3 DNA reads as TGTGCCAGCAGCTTTCCGGGACAGGGACGCGAGACCCAGTACTTC. Residues: CASSFPGQGRETQYF.

In this sample, this clonotype turned up many times. The chain is built from TRBV30 and TRBJ2-5; D is possibly TRBD1 (7 bases). The germline V gene encodes CDR1 GTSNPN and CDR2 SVGIG (reference sequence). This CDR3 has 15 residues. Deletions cut 7 bases from V and 7 bases from J, with 25 bases between. This chain's CDR3 is CASTRWGQSSGTQYF. CDR3 nucleotide sequence: TGTGCCTCGACTAGATGGGGACAGTCTTCAGGGACCCAGTACTTC.

This rearrangement joins TRBV9 to TRBJ2-7; 9 bases align to TRBD2. Germline loops: CDR1 SGDLS, CDR2 YYNGEE. J gave up 4 bases and V 4 bases, and 9 bases lay outside the gene matches. This CDR3 comprises 15 residues. In DNA, the CDR3 is TGTGCCAGCAGCCCGAGGCCTAGCGGGGTTTACGAGCAGTACTTC. It specifies CASSPRPSGVYEQYF.

With regard to this clonotype: The likely explanation is a read error, given a far larger clone one base away. The chain has TRBV7-9 and TRBJ2-2; a possible D gene is TRBD2 (5 bases). Germline loops: CDR1 SEHNR, CDR2 FQNEAQ (reference sequence). The CDR3 consists of 15 residues. CDR3 amino acids: CASSSTNVNTGKLFF. The DNA for the CDR3 is TGTGCCAGCAGCTCAACTAATGTCAACACCGGGAAGCTGTTTTTT.

The gene calls are TRBV30 and TRBJ1-1; D call uncertain. CDR1 is GTSNPN and CDR2 is SVGIG in the germline V gene (reference sequence). The CDR3 has 12 amino acids. Trimming pared 3 bases from V and 0 bases from J, leaving 5 bases between. CDR3 region: CAWRRLNTEAFF. The CDR3 coding sequence is TGTGCCTGGAGACGGCTGAACACTGAAGCTTTCTTT.

The chain combines TRBV5-1 with TRBJ1-5, with D unresolved. Germline CDR1 reads SGHRS; CDR2 reads YFSETQ. The CDR3 is 15 amino acids. V lost 4 bases and J 2 bases, leaving 13 bases between the germline ends. CDR3 loop: CASSREGRGNQPQHF. CDR3 DNA: TGCGCCAGCAGCAGGGAAGGGAGGGGCAATCAGCCCCAGCATTTT.

This clonotype was seen ten or more times. J is TRBJ2-7 and V is TRBV7-2, with TRBD1 matching 7 bases. Looked up from germline, CDR1 is SGHTA and CDR2 is FQGNSA. The junction had 10 bases not matched to a gene; V was cut back by 5 bases and J by 6 bases. This CDR3 contains 14 residues. CDR3 in amino acids: CASSLRGSQSEQYF. Here the CDR3 DNA reads TGTGCCAGCAGCCTCAGGGGGTCTCAGTCCGAGCAGTACTTC. Filled out from reference TRBV7-2 and TRBJ2-7, the complete variable domain reads GAGVSQSPSNKVTEKGKDVELRCDPISGHTALYWYRQSLGQGLEFLIYFQGNSAPDKSGLPSDRFSAERTGGSVSTLTIQRTQQEDSAVYLCASSLRGSQSEQYFGPGTRLTVT.

This clonotype has ten or more counts. A much larger clone is a single base away; this may be a read error. J is TRBJ2-1 and V is TRBV27; D unresolved. Germline V lookup: CDR1 MNHEY, CDR2 SMNVEV (reference sequence). The V gene lost 4 bases and the J gene lost 4 bases, with 11 bases spanning the gap. The CDR3 is 14 amino acids. This CDR3 is CASSWAGAYNEQFF. CDR3 DNA: TGTGCCAGCAGTTGGGCTGGCGCGTACAATGAGCAGTTCTTC.